Sequencing of this T cell receptor beta chain was carried out in a study of blood T cell repertoires in COVID-19. Turning to the study itself: Italy, Spain and the United States were the sources of the convalescent and acute COVID-19 samples.

CDR1 and CDR2 from the germline V gene are KGHSH and LQKENI. The CDR3 length is 14 residues. V shed 6 bases, J shed 0 bases, and the junction held 3 bases outside the gene matches. Sequencing was performed with immunoSEQ multiplex PCR; in TCRdb, only in-frame clones are kept and a portion is missing. The sample yields about 300,000 clones, roughly nine tenths seen once. The study recruited people aged roughly 18 to 100 years across approximately 24 US areas. This chain uses TRBV18 with TRBJ1-1; the match to TRBD1 covers 8 bases. The origin of this receptor is a woman between 40 and 55 years old who had recovered from COVID-19. Input material: PBMCs or T cells enriched from blood (not recorded which). The CDR3 nucleotides read TGTGCCAGCTCCCCGACAGGGGTGAACACTGAAGCTTTCTTT. Translating it yields CASSPTGVNTEAFF. The variable domain in full, with the rest retrieved from reference TRBV18 and TRBJ1-1, is NAGVMQNPRHLVRRRGQEARLRCSPMKGHSHVYWYRQLPEEGLKFMVYLQKENIIDESGMPKERFSAEFPKEGPSILRIQQVVRGDSAAYFCASSPTGVNTEAFFGQGTRLTVV.